The present TCR beta chain was sequenced within a study of blood T cells in healthy people across ages. Study as a whole: Roughly one uniquely barcoded beta molecule per two T cells was captured.

V lost 6 bases and J lost 0, with 11 bases in between. Per germline, CDR1 SQVTM and CDR2 ANQGSEA. The CDR3 runs to 13 residues. Primed by a sample-barcoded 5' primer and a J-beta primer mix, a second PCR proceeded for about 7 to 11 cycles. Each cDNA molecule received a tag from a template-switch adaptor that had 12 random nucleotides. TCRdb itself ran the 5' RACE reads through MiXCR, one entry per CDR3 protein. The sample holds around 990,000 distinct CDR3 sequences; less than 25% are singletons and the top ten take approximately 0.79%. These sequences were also reported in another study, on T cells of mothers and their children.

The specimen was blood. The chain has TRBV29-1 and TRBJ1-1; perhaps TRBD1 as D (5 bases). This TCR was sampled from a girl aged 2 to 9 in good health. CDR3 nucleotide sequence: TGCAGCGTCAGACAGATTTTGAACACTGAAGCTTTCTTT. Residues: CSVRQILNTEAFF.